This section outlines one TCR beta chain sequence together with its context. Its antigen remains unknown. Libraries were prepared by immunoSEQ multiplex PCR; TCRdb keeps only in-frame clonotypes and omits some of them. The sample lists 50,000 to 75,000 clones, under 95% occurring once. The data were obtained in a study of OX40 agonist ivuxolimab in advanced cancers. Broader study findings: The study observed clonal expansion of CD4+ and CD8+ blood T cells by week 6 at 0.1 to 3.0 mg/kg. Certain nonresponding patients likewise had low normalized T-cell clonal expansion.

The trim removed 1 base at V and 1 base at J, leaving 6 bases unmatched. Germline V gives CDR1 SGHKS, CDR2 YYEKEE (reference sequence). The CDR3 consists of 18 residues. The receptor was isolated from an adult with an advanced solid tumor such as melanoma, head and neck, liver or kidney cancer. The chain joins TRBV5-5 to TRBJ2-7; 15 bases map to TRBD2. The sequencing here drew on CD4+ or CD8+ T cells sorted from blood, taken in a trial of the OX40 agonist ivuxolimab. The CDR3 region is CASSLSGLAGGRSYEQYF. The CDR3 DNA is TGTGCCAGCAGCTTGTCGGGACTAGCGGGAGGTCGTTCCTACGAGCAGTACTTC.